Sequencing of this T cell receptor beta chain was carried out in a study of vaccination effects on CD4 cells after COVID-19. Across the whole study: ViraFEST expansion of antigen-specific CD4+ T cells with viral peptide pools preceded sequencing. The participants, recipients of two vaccine doses, got either BNT162b2 or mRNA-1273. Findings and limits, study-wide: Recruitment yielded few convalescent patients, and the study had no early post-infection timepoints.

Profiled with immunoSEQ multiplex PCR; TCRdb holds only in-frame clones, not every one. This repertoire shows about 53,000 clones, around 80% found once; its top ten account for just over 3%. V was trimmed by 3 bases and J by 0 bases, leaving 9 bases between them. Germline V CDR1 and CDR2: MNHNS, SASEGT. The CDR3 contains 15 residues. Note on this clone: Its target is unknown.

The authors isolated CD4+ T cells after less than eleven days of culture. Nobody among the vaccine recipients had prior SARS-CoV-2 infection (nucleocapsid antibodies were negative). This receptor was taken from a human donor who received a COVID-19 vaccine. V is TRBV6-1 and J is TRBJ1-3; no reliable D call. The specimen comprised CD4+ T cells from PBMCs cultured without peptide, sampled before COVID-19 vaccination. In DNA form, the CDR3 reads TGTGCCAGCAGTGATGGGTCAGCCTCTGGAAACACCATATATTTT. As protein: CASSDGSASGNTIYF.